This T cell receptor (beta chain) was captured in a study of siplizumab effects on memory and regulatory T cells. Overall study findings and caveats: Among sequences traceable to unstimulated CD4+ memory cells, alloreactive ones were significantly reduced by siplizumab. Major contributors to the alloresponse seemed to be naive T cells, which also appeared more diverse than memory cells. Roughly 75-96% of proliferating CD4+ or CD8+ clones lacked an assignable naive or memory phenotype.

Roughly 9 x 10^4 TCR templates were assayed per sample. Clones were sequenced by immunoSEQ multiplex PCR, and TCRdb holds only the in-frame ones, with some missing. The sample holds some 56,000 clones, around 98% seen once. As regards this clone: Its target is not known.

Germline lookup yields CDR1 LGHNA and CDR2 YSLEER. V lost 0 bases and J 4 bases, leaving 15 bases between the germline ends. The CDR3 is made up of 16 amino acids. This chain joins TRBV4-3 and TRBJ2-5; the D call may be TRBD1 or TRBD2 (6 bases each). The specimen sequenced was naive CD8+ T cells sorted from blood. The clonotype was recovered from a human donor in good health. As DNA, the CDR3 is TGCGCCAGCAGCCAAGAAAGGGGGGCAGGTCGAGAGACCCAGTACTTC. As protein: CASSQERGAGRETQYF.